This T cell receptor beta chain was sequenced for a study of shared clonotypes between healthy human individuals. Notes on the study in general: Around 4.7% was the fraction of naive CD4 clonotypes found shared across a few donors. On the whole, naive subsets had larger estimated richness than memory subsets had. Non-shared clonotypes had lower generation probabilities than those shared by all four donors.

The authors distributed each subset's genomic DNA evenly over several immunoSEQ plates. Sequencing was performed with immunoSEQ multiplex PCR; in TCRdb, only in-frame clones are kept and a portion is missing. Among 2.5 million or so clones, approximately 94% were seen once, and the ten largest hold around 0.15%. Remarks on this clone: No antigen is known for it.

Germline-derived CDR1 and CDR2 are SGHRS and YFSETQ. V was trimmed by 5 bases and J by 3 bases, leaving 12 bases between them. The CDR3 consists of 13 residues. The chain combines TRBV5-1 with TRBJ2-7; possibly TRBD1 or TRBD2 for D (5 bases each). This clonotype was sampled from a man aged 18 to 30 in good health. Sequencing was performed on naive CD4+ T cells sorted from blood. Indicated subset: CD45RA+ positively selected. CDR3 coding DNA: TGCGCCAGCAGGGGGGATCGGTACTACGAGCAGTACTTC. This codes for CASRGDRYYEQYF.